This T cell receptor beta chain was found in a study of T cell responses to AZD1222 COVID-19 vaccine (dated by TCRdb to the early 2020s). Regarding the research as a whole: A total of approximately 250 trial participants underwent TCR sequencing, of whom 200 to 220 had received two doses of AZD1222 and some 25 had received two doses of the MenACWY control vaccine. Trial participants were enrolled by age into subgroups of 18-55, 56-69 and 70-plus years, and about 150, 27 and 61 TCR-sequenced participants, respectively, were included in these subgroups. Findings and caveats that apply to the study as a whole: The 56-69-year group was small, and its depth increase did not reach significance, likely because of low power. After two AZD1222 doses, both the breadth and the depth of spike-specific TCRs were significantly higher than at day 0 and than in MenACWY recipients. Because no day 14 peak-response samples were available, repertoires were characterized only after the peak T cell response. Reportedly, close to half of the unique spike-specific TCRs recognized epitopes lying outside the regions that are mutated in the B.1.351 and B.1.1.7 variants. Vaccine-associated CD4 TCRs spanned the whole spike protein, with dominant responses in regions 160-218 and 743-854. Only a handful of AZD1222 recipients were SARS-CoV-2 seropositive at baseline, limiting conclusions about previously exposed vaccinees. Participants were mostly white British, with more females than males. The authors suggested clonal diversity may have been underestimated.

As concerns this clone: No antigen is known for it. Base qualities are missing; no much larger clone stands one base away.

Per the publication, the time point label means: baseline before first vaccination. The treatment or condition label for this specimen denotes: meningococcal conjugate vaccine given as trial control. The vaccinee samples were drawn from two UK trials, COV001 and COV002, one of which was a single-blind randomized controlled phase 2/3 trial testing AZD1222 (ChAdOx1 nCoV-19) in healthy adults. For TCRbeta chain sequencing, PBMC samples were collected from trial participants at day 0 and at day 28 after the second dose. The CDR3 regions of human TCRbeta chains were subjected to immunosequencing. On the authors' methods: TCRs in the repertoires were compared against a reference library of SARS-CoV-2-specific TCRs that had been generated with the MIRA antigen-specificity platform. Breadth was defined as the fraction of unique TCRs that were SARS-CoV-2-associated. Depth was defined as the fraction of total T cells that were SARS-CoV-2-associated. Each spike-specific TCR was assigned to its reactive spike region and to a CD4 or CD8 class using the MIRA data. Log10-transformed breadth and depth values were compared by one-way ANOVA with Sidak's multiple comparisons tests. TCRdb obtained this table from immuneACCESS and retained in-frame rearrangements with V and J assigned. These tables miss some clones; where compared with another copy, unresolved V genes account for less than half of the shortfall, and the remainder is unexplained. The DNA gave D and trimming, while V, J and clone size come from that table. Across this sample there are 100,000 to 150,000 clones, with roughly 89% seen only once. Jointly, the top ten make up 11% of the sample.

Reading the germline V gene gives CDR1 SQVTM and CDR2 ANQGSEA. V and J are trimmed by 6 bases and 1 base, and the gene matches miss 4 bases of the junction. Its CDR3 holds 13 amino acids, cysteine through phenylalanine. The CDR3 DNA has 39 bases and is translated from base 1. This TCR came from an adult in good health. Sequences were derived from peripheral blood, sampled on day 0 of MenACWY control vaccination. Recombination joined TRBV29-1 with TRBJ2-3; TRBD1 matches 7 bases in the middle. CDR3 sequence: CSVRTGRTDTQYF. In nucleotides, the sequence is TGCAGCGTAAGGACAGGACGCACAGATACGCAGTATTTT.